What follows are 5 T cell receptor beta chains derived from one specimen sequenced in a study of blood T cell repertoires in COVID-19. Assay: immunoSEQ multiplex PCR; the TCRdb copy retains only in-frame clones and omits some. The table lists more than 200,000 clones, 65% to 85% of them singletons. The sequenced sample consisted of peripheral blood. The receptors derive from a woman between 40 and 50 years old with active or convalescent COVID-19.

This chain joins TRBV5-4 and TRBJ1-1; D is possibly TRBD1 (5 bases). Germline V lookup: CDR1 SGHNT, CDR2 YYREEE (reference sequence). Trimming cost V 2 bases and J 7 bases, with 15 bases left between them. The CDR3 runs to 14 residues. This CDR3 reads CASSLLDSIDEAFF. CDR3 in DNA: TGTGCCAGCAGCTTATTAGACAGTATAGATGAAGCTTTCTTT.

V gene TRBV7-2 combines with J gene TRBJ1-2; the match to TRBD1 covers 7 bases. Germline CDR1 and CDR2: SGHTA and FQGNSA. V gave up 5 bases and J gave up 2 bases; unmatched junction bases: 11. The CDR3 contains 16 residues. The CDR3 is CASSVTGTASNYGYTF. For the CDR3, the DNA is TGTGCCAGCAGCGTAACCGGGACAGCGTCGAACTATGGCTACACCTTC.

The chain joins TRBV5-1 to TRBJ2-1; tentatively, D is TRBD1 (5 bases). The CDR3 is 13 residues long. CDR1 is SGHRS and CDR2 is YFSETQ in the germline V gene. Trimming shortened V by 2 bases and J by 7 bases, and 10 bases separated the two germline ends. CDR3 DNA sequence: TGCGCCAGCAGCTTCCAGGGTCTGAATGAGCAGTTCTTC. Residues: CASSFQGLNEQFF.

Turning to this clone: At one end, the junction sequence differs from germline, possibly due to a read error. The CDR3 protein is CASSLGTSRDTQYF. The DNA of the CDR3 is TGTGCCAGTAGTCTCGGGACTAGCAGAGATACGCAGTATTTT. The V call is TRBV19, the J call TRBJ2-3; 9 nucleotides agree with TRBD2. CDR1 is LNHDA, CDR2 SQIVND, per germline (reference sequence). This CDR3 spans 14 amino acids. Using reference TRBV19 and TRBJ2-3 for the parts outside the CDR3, the full variable domain is DGGITQSPKYLFRKEGQNVTLSCEQNLNHDAMYWYRQDPGQGLRLIYYSQIVNDFQKGDIAEGYSVSREKKESFPLTVTSAQKNPTAFYLCASSLGTSRDTQYFGPGTRLTVL.

On this clone: This sample also contains other DNA sequences that code for the same CDR3. The genes are TRBV5-1 and TRBJ2-3; 7 bases agree with TRBD2. The germline gives CDR1 SGHRS, CDR2 YFSETQ. The CDR3 contains 15 residues. J lost 1 base, V lost 2 bases, and 4 bases had no gene match. The DNA of the CDR3 is TGCGCCAGCAGCTTTGGCGCGGGGGGCACAGATACGCAGTATTTT. It codes for CASSFGAGGTDTQYF.